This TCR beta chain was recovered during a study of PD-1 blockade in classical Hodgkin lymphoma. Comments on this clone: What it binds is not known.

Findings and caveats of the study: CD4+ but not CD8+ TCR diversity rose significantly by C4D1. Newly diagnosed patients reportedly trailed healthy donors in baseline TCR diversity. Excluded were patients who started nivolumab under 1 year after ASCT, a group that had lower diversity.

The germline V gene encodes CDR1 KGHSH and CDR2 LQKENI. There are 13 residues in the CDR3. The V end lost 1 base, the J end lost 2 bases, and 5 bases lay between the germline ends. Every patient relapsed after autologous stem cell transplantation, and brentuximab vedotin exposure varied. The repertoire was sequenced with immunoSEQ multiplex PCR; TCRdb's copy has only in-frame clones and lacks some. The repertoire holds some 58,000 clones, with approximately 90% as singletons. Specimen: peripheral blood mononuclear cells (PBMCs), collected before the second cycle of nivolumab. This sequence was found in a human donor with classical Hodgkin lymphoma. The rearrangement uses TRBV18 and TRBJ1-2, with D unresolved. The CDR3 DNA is TGTGCCAGCTCACCACTGGAGAACTATGGCTACACCTTC. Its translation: CASSPLENYGYTF. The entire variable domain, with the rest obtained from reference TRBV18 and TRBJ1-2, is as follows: NAGVMQNPRHLVRRRGQEARLRCSPMKGHSHVYWYRQLPEEGLKFMVYLQKENIIDESGMPKERFSAEFPKEGPSILRIQQVVRGDSAAYFCASSPLENYGYTFGSGTRLTVV.